These T cell receptor beta chains were read from a single sample in a study of blood T cell repertoires in COVID-19. Measured with immunoSEQ multiplex PCR; TCRdb has only the in-frame clones, and not every one. The table lists a few hundred thousand clones, approximately 78% of them singletons. Specimen: peripheral blood. These receptors were collected from a woman aged 70-85 years with COVID-19, enrolled during active disease. Both conserved end residues are part of each CDR3. A D gene is named only where the DNA matches it firmly. Clone size is not always given. Where it is, it says once, few, many or a class for expanded clones.

abundance: .
d_gene: .
j_gene: TRBJ2-1
v_gene: TRBV5-1
CDR3nt: TGCGCCAGCAGCTTCTCTAGCAGGAGCTCCTACAATGAGCAGTTCTTC
CDR3aa: CASSFSSRSSYNEQFF

abundance: .
d_gene: .
j_gene: TRBJ1-5
v_gene: TRBV5-3
CDR3nt: TGTGCCAGAAGCTTGGTGGTTGACAGATTTCAGCCCCAGCATTTT
CDR3aa: CARSLVVDRFQPQHF

abundance: .
d_gene: TRBD1
j_gene: TRBJ1-4
v_gene: TRBV29-1
CDR3nt: TGCAGCGTTGGGGACAGACAGGGGCCTAATGAAAAACTGTTTTTT
CDR3aa: CSVGDRQGPNEKLFF

abundance: .
d_gene: .
j_gene: TRBJ1-1
v_gene: TRBV30
CDR3nt: TGTGCCTGGGAACAGTCGGGAAACGCTTTCTTT
CDR3aa: CAWEQSGNAFF

abundance: .
d_gene: .
j_gene: TRBJ1-1
v_gene: TRBV30
CDR3nt: TGTGCCTGGAGTGTACTTAGGAACACTGAAGCTTTCTTT
CDR3aa: CAWSVLRNTEAFF

abundance: .
d_gene: .
j_gene: TRBJ2-5
v_gene: TRBV12-3/TRBV12-4
CDR3nt: TGTGCCAGCAGTTTATTAGCAAGGGAGACCCAGTACTTC
CDR3aa: CASSLLARETQYF

abundance: .
d_gene: TRBD2
j_gene: TRBJ2-3
v_gene: TRBV5-5
CDR3nt: TGTGCCAGCAGCTTGGGATCTAGCGGGAAGGCAGATACGCAGTATTTT
CDR3aa: CASSLGSSGKADTQYF

abundance: .
d_gene: .
j_gene: TRBJ1-5
v_gene: TRBV6-5
CDR3nt: TGTGCCAGCAGTTACCTAGGCAATCAGCCCCAGCATTTT
CDR3aa: CASSYLGNQPQHF

abundance: once
d_gene: .
j_gene: TRBJ1-1
v_gene: TRBV3-1/TRBV3-2
CDR3nt: TGTGCCAGCAGCCAAGGGAGAATAAACACTGAAGCTTTCTTT
CDR3aa: CASSQGRINTEAFF

abundance: .
d_gene: .
j_gene: TRBJ2-7
v_gene: TRBV7-4
CDR3nt: TGTGCCAGCAGCCCCTGCAACGGGGATCCGCCCTCCTACGAGCAGTACTTC
CDR3aa: CASSPCNGDPPSYEQYF

abundance: .
d_gene: .
j_gene: TRBJ1-1
v_gene: TRBV30
CDR3nt: TGTGCCTGGAGTGTGGGGGGGCCAGCTGAAGCTTTCTTT
CDR3aa: CAWSVGGPAEAFF

abundance: .
d_gene: .
j_gene: TRBJ2-7
v_gene: TRBV7-9
CDR3nt: TGTGCCAGCAGCTTTCTCCACGAGCAGTACTTC
CDR3aa: CASSFLHEQYF